This TCR beta chain was obtained from a study of cytomegalovirus exposure and HLA in healthy donors. Here immunoSEQ multiplex PCR was the method, and the copy in TCRdb shows in-frame clones only, minus some. The data show more than 150,000 clones, 75% to 90% seen once. CDR3 size: 15 residues. Germline V gene data show CDR1 as LNHDA and CDR2 as SQIVND (reference sequence). V lost 3 bases, J lost 6 bases, and 5 bases stayed unmatched. The sample taken for sequencing was PBMCs. The V and J genes are TRBV19 and TRBJ2-7; 13 bases map to TRBD2. The source of this sequence is a man aged 18 to 29 in good health and CMV-seropositive. CDR3 DNA: TGTGCCAGTAGTATGTGGACTAGCGGGAGAGGCGAGCAGTACTTC. Translating gives CASSMWTSGRGEQYF.